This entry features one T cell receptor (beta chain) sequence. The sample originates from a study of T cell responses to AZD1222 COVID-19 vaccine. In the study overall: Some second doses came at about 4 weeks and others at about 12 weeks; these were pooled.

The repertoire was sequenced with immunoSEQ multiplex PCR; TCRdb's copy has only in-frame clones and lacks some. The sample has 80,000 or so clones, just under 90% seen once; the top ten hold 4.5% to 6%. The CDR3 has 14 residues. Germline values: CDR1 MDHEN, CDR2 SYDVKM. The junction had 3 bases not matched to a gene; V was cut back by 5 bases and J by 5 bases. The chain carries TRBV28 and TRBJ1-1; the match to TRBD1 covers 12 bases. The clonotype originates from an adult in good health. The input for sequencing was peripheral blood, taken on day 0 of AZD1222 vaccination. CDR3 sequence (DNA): TGTGCCAGCAGTGGGACAGGGGGCGCAACTGAAGCTTTCTTT. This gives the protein CASSGTGGATEAFF.